This T cell receptor (beta chain) was captured by sequencing in a study of beta chain features in type 1 diabetes (dated by TCRdb to 2017 to 2018). Context from the whole study: Patients and healthy donors did not differ in mean age, gender distribution, total cell number or subset yield. A total of about 100,000,000 sorted cells were examined across all samples, and RNA yield correlated strongly with the number of cells per subset. The study compared TCRB repertoires of sorted circulating CD4+ T cell subsets between recently diagnosed type 1 diabetes patients and matched healthy donors. Whereas all 30 or so donors provided naive and central memory subsets, regulatory and stem cell-like memory subsets were isolated from just 8 patients and roughly eight healthy donors. Summary of the overall study and its limitations: Only small numbers of individuals were included in the HLA sub-analyses, which left unresolved whether HLA type had any influence on TCRB rearrangement. Patients with type 1 diabetes made fewer insertions and deleted more nucleotides at VDJ recombination sites, implying thymic rearrangement abnormalities. In all four CD4+ subsets, TCRB CDR3 length was moderately but significantly shorter in type 1 diabetes patients. Shorter templates might be favored by PCR, yet because patient and control samples were amplified and corrected together, any such skew would affect both groups equally. Because cDNA was sequenced instead of genomic DNA, highly expressing activated cells could be over-represented, though the groups showed no difference in activation or CD3 levels. Naive, central memory and regulatory TCRB repertoires appeared to be more similar among patients than among healthy donors.

The entire amount of isolated RNA was reverse transcribed using the High Capacity cDNA Reverse Transcription Kit, so the sequenced TCRB transcripts were expressed ones. Naive, central memory and regulatory T cell samples underwent deep immunoSEQ sequencing, averaging around 3.9 million total reads per sample. After sorted cells were lysed in RLT buffer, RNA was extracted with DNase-treated RNeasy Micro or Mini kits, with the choice depending on cell number. To prevent cross-contamination, each cell subset was processed individually, whereas patient and healthy donor samples were processed jointly. The immunoSEQ multiplex PCR was used to amplify TCRB sequences from cDNA, yielding 87-bp fragments that span the CDR3 region. Amplicons were sequenced on the Illumina HiSeq platform. The study's own analysis went as follows. PCR bias was computationally corrected using synthetic template baselines, reads within Hamming distance 2 were collapsed, and singletons that could not be merged were discarded. Reads were aligned to IMGT to assign V, D and J genes, CDR3 length, and insertions or deletions at six rearrangement sites. Clonotype counts were normalized to sorted cell number within each subset before computing true diversity and Gini coefficients with the tcR R package. The overlap coefficient, calculated on TCRB nucleotide sequences, was used to measure repertoire sharing. Out-of-frame TCRB sequences from naive cells were analyzed as a proxy for the pre-selection repertoire. Entries here come from immuneACCESS through TCRdb and include only in-frame sequences with V and J called. Some clones fail to appear in such tables; in the studies checked, an unresolved V gene covers under half of the shortfall, and the cause of the remainder is unknown. That table is the source of V, J and clone size, and D and trimming were worked out from the DNA. The sample table lists hundreds of thousands of clones, around 15% of them with a count of one. The ten biggest clones cover around 0.04% of the sample.

Worth noting for this clone: Its antigen specificity is not known. No much larger clone exists at a distance of one base, and base qualities are not known.

V lost 1 base and J lost 1 base; the stretch between them is 13 bases long. Including cysteine and phenylalanine, the CDR3 has 17 amino acids. The only DNA kept is the CDR3, 51 bases in frame from the first base. Sequences KGHSH (CDR1) and LQKENI (CDR2) are obtained from the germline V gene. Each donor gave one peripheral blood draw, roughly 0.12 L on average, collected into heparinised tubes. Naive, central memory, regulatory and stem cell-like memory CD4+ T cells were sorted on a BD FACSAria II using a panel including CD45RO, CCR7, CD25, CD127, CD95 and CD27. A purity above 95% was achieved for all sorted populations. PBMCs were isolated immediately by Lymphoprep density gradient centrifugation and stained directly without culture. Samples were stained and sorted in pairs, with one healthy donor and one patient per experiment, so that batch effects were minimized.

The sequence was obtained from a man aged 18-30 years with type 1 diabetes. Rearrangement joined TRBV18 to TRBJ2-2; TRBD1 might be the D gene, on 6 matching bases. The sample consisted of naive CD4+ T cells from blood. According to the study, the label for this sample's cell subset or site signals: true naive CD4+ T cells. DNA sequence: TGTGCCAGCTCACCACAACAGGGCGCAGGGAACACCGGGGAGCTGTTTTTT. Its translation is CASSPQQGAGNTGELFF.